One and the same sample provided the 20 T cell receptor beta chains below, sequenced in a study of identical twins. TCRdb fed the 5' RACE reads into MiXCR, producing one record per CDR3 protein. The table shows hundreds of thousands of distinct CDR3 sequences, with 8% to 9% occurring only once. These same records also appear under a second study, on yellow fever vaccine responses in identical twins.

The material sequenced was memory (CD45RO+) T cells sorted from blood. The receptors were sampled from a young woman in good health.

The table lists this clonotype with a few counts. The genes are TRBV20-1 and TRBJ2-7; 9 nucleotides match TRBD2. The CDR3 totals 17 residues. From germline, CDR1 is DFQATT and CDR2 SNEGSKA (reference sequence). Unmatched junction bases numbered 18, after V lost 5 bases and J lost 4 bases. CDR3: CSAGVTNGLAGTYEQYV. CDR3 in DNA: TGCAGTGCTGGAGTAACAAATGGGCTAGCGGGGACATACGAGCAGTACGTC.

The chain recombines TRBV28 with TRBJ1-1, with D unresolved. V was shortened by 6 bases and J by 0 bases, with 11 bases between the two germline ends. The CDR3 has 14 residues. CDR1 is MDHEN, CDR2 SYDVKM, per germline. As DNA, the CDR3 is TGTGCCAGCAGCCGATCAGGAATGAACACTGAAGCTTTCTTT. Amino acids: CASSRSGMNTEAFF.

In its sample, this clonotype was seen a few times. The chain uses TRBV12-3 or TRBV12-4 and TRBJ2-1, with TRBD2 matching over 8 bases. The CDR3 spans 16 residues. The V and J ends lost 0 bases and 9 bases, in that order; junction bases with no gene match: 10. For the CDR3, the DNA is TGTGCCAGCAGTTTAGCGCGGGGGGTTGTTCCGGCTGAGCAGTTCTTC. Residues: CASSLARGVVPAEQFF.

CDR3 bases: TGCAGTGCTGCCGGGATGGTGCAGGTAGGGTCTCAGCCCCAGCATTTT. This sequence encodes CSAAGMVQVGSQPQHF. The gene calls are TRBV20-1 and TRBJ1-5; no reliable D call. Germline values: CDR1 DFQATT, CDR2 SNEGSKA (reference sequence). V was shortened by 5 bases and J by 6 bases, with 23 bases between the two germline ends. The CDR3 totals 16 residues.

This clonotype was recorded many times. J is TRBJ1-2 and V is TRBV6-5; D possibly corresponds to TRBD1 (6 bases). V shed 0 bases and J shed 6 bases, with 11 bases lying between them. The CDR3 covers 14 residues. The germline CDR1 and CDR2 sequences are MNHEY and SVGAGI. This chain's CDR3 is CASSYSTGEDGYTF. The DNA for the CDR3 is TGTGCCAGCAGTTACTCGACAGGAGAGGATGGCTACACCTTC.

The chain uses TRBV20-1 and TRBJ2-5; 11 nucleotides match TRBD2. Trimming at V came to 5 bases and at J to 5 bases, leaving 4 bases not matched to a gene. The germline V gene has CDR1 DFQATT and CDR2 SNEGSKA (reference sequence). This CDR3 comprises 13 residues. CDR3 amino acids: CSASRTSGETQYF. CDR3 coding DNA: TGCAGTGCTTCTCGGACTAGCGGGGAGACCCAGTACTTC.

This rearrangement joins TRBV7-8 to TRBJ1-6, with D perhaps TRBD1 (5 bases). V lost 5 bases to trimming and J lost 7 bases, with 15 bases between them. The CDR3 spans 15 residues. The germline V gene has CDR1 SGHVS and CDR2 FQNEAQ. CDR3 bases: TGTGCCAGCAGCGCACTTTCGGGGACGAATTCACCCCTCCACTTT. It is translated as CASSALSGTNSPLHF. Together with reference TRBV7-8 and TRBJ1-6, the CDR3 gives the full variable domain: GAGVSQSPRYKVAKRGQDVALRCDPISGHVSLFWYQQALGQGPEFLTYFQNEAQLDKSGLPSDRFFAERPEGSVSTLKIQRTQQEDSAVYLCASSALSGTNSPLHFGNGTRLTVT.

This clonotype has ten or more counts. The chain carries TRBV5-1 and TRBJ2-7; TRBD2 aligns across 11 bases. Germline V gives CDR1 SGHRS, CDR2 YFSETQ. J was trimmed by 7 bases and V by 1 base; bases with no gene match: 4. The CDR3 totals 14 residues. The DNA of the CDR3 is TGCGCCAGCAGCTTGACTAGCGGGAGCCGGGAGCAGTACTTC. Residues: CASSLTSGSREQYF.

This clonotype showed up just a few times. The chain is built from TRBV20-1 and TRBJ1-1, with TRBD1 matching over 7 bases. The ends lost 6 bases at V and 3 bases at J; junction bases unmatched: 10. Germline assignment: CDR1 DFQATT and CDR2 SNEGSKA (reference sequence). The CDR3 consists of 14 residues. CDR3 sequence (DNA): TGCAGTGCGGTCCCTGGGGACAGAGACACTGAAGCTTTCTTT. Its protein product is CSAVPGDRDTEAFF.

In this sample, this clonotype turned up many times. The chain uses TRBV20-1 and TRBJ2-1, with 12 bases aligning to TRBD2. The CDR3 is 14 residues long. The J segment lost 9 bases and the V segment lost 5 bases, leaving 8 bases of the junction unmatched. CDR1 DFQATT and CDR2 SNEGSKA come from the germline V gene (reference sequence). The CDR3 nucleotides read TGCAGTGCTGACTCTAGCGGGGGGGCCGTTGAGCAGTTCTTC. Amino acid sequence: CSADSSGGAVEQFF.

This clonotype was counted ten times or more. The chain recombines TRBV9 with TRBJ2-3; a possible D gene is TRBD2 (6 bases). The germline V gene encodes CDR1 SGDLS and CDR2 YYNGEE. The ends were cut back, 2 bases at V and 2 bases at J, with 9 bases in the middle. The CDR3 loop spans 14 amino acids. CDR3 loop: CASSVRLDTDTQYF. As DNA, the CDR3 is TGTGCCAGCAGCGTTCGACTAGACACAGATACGCAGTATTTT.

This clonotype was found many times. The chain employs TRBV6-5 and TRBJ2-6; the D call may be TRBD1 or TRBD2 (5 bases each). V lost 5 bases, J lost 2 bases, and 10 bases lay in between. The CDR3 consists of 15 residues. Germline CDR1 is MNHEY and CDR2 is SVGAGI. The CDR3 loop is CASSNPGPGANVLTF. In DNA form, the CDR3 reads TGTGCCAGCAGTAACCCGGGGCCTGGGGCCAACGTCCTGACTTTC.

The J gene is TRBJ2-7, the V gene TRBV5-8; D might be TRBD2 (6 bases). Germline V CDR1 and CDR2: SGHTS, YDEGEE. The CDR3 loop spans 16 amino acids. Trimming pared 4 bases from V and 2 bases from J, leaving 19 bases between. CDR3 residues: CASSPLGGSSAYEQYF. The CDR3 DNA is TGTGCCAGCAGCCCTCTCGGGGGATCGAGCGCCTACGAGCAGTACTTC.

Ten or more counts support this clonotype. This chain links TRBV5-1 with TRBJ2-5; 8 positions agree with TRBD1. The trim removed 4 bases at V and 4 bases at J, leaving 12 bases unmatched. This CDR3 is 16 amino acids long. Germline assignment: CDR1 SGHRS and CDR2 YFSETQ. The CDR3 protein is CASSGGTGQAPETQYF. CDR3 in DNA: TGCGCCAGCAGCGGGGGGACAGGCCAAGCCCCAGAGACCCAGTACTTC.

Remarks on this clonotype: Being one base from a much bigger clone, this may be a read error. The rearrangement uses TRBV6-5 and TRBJ1-2; D might be TRBD1 (6 bases). Germline V gene data show CDR1 as MNHEY and CDR2 as SVGAGI. Deletions cut 2 bases from V and 5 bases from J, with 12 bases between. The CDR3 is 14 amino acids. The CDR3 protein is CASSYGLGAYGYTF. The CDR3 bases are TGTGCCAGCAGTTACGGACTGGGGGCGTATGGCTACACCTTC.

There are many counts of this clonotype. V and J are TRBV7-2 and TRBJ1-1; D gene unclear. Trimming cost V 3 bases and J 0 bases, with 5 bases left between them. The CDR3 has 13 amino acids. CDR1 and CDR2 from the germline V gene are SGHTA and FQGNSA. The CDR3 DNA follows: TGTGCCAGCAGCTTTCGGATGAACACTGAAGCTTTCTTT. This sequence encodes CASSFRMNTEAFF.

Many counts were recorded for this clonotype. The chain links TRBV7-7 to TRBJ2-5, with 8 bases lining up with TRBD1. The CDR3 spans 15 residues. CDR1 and CDR2 (germline): SSHAT, FNYEAQ (reference sequence). Unmatched junction bases numbered 7, after V lost 5 bases and J lost 2 bases. Here the CDR3 reads CASSPGQGGQETQYF. CDR3 in DNA: TGTGCCAGCAGCCCCGGACAGGGAGGTCAAGAGACCCAGTACTTC.

This clonotype occurred a few times. V is TRBV5-1 and J is TRBJ2-1; TRBD2 is a possible D gene (6 bases). CDR1 is SGHRS, CDR2 YFSETQ, per germline. Trimming took off 3 bases at V and 0 bases at J, with 13 bases between the two ends. This CDR3 spans 16 amino acids. This chain's CDR3 is CASSSGLTSSYNEQFF. CDR3 bases: TGCGCCAGCAGCTCGGGACTTACCAGCTCCTACAATGAGCAGTTCTTC.

The rearrangement links TRBV6-1 to TRBJ2-1; 9 bases match TRBD2. The CDR3 runs 15 residues. From germline, CDR1 is MNHNS and CDR2 SASEGT. J lost 4 bases, V lost 1 base, and 2 bases had no gene match. The CDR3 reads CASSEGLADYNEQFF. CDR3 bases: TGTGCCAGCAGTGAAGGACTAGCGGATTACAATGAGCAGTTCTTC.

There are many counts of this clonotype. The rearrangement uses TRBV20-1 and TRBJ2-7, with TRBD2 matching 13 bases. CDR3 size: 14 residues. V shed 4 bases and J 8 bases; nucleotides not matched to a gene: 8. From germline, CDR1 is DFQATT and CDR2 SNEGSKA (reference sequence). The DNA for the CDR3 is TGCAGTGCTAAACTAGCGGGAGGGCCCGGCAAGCAGTACTTC. Translating gives CSAKLAGGPGKQYF.